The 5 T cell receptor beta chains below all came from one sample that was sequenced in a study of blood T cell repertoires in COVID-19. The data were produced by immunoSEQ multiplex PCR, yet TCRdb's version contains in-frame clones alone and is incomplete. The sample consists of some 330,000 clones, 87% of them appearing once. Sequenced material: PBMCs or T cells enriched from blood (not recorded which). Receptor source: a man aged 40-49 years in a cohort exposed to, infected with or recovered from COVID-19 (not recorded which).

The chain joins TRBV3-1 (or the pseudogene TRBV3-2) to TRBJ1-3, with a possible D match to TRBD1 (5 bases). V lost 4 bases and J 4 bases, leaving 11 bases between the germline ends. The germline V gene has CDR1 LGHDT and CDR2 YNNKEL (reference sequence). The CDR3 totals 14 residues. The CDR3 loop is CASSLGGLGNTIYF. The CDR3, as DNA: TGTGCCAGCAGCCTTGGGGGACTCGGAAACACCATATATTTT.

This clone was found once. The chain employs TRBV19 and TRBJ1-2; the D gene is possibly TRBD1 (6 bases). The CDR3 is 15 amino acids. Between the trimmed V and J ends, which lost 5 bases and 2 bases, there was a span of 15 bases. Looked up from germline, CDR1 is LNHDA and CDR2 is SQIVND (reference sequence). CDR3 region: CASSYRTDRNYGYTF. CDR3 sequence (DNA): TGTGCCAGTAGTTACCGGACAGACCGGAACTATGGCTACACCTTC. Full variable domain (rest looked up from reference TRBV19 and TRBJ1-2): DGGITQSPKYLFRKEGQNVTLSCEQNLNHDAMYWYRQDPGQGLRLIYYSQIVNDFQKGDIAEGYSVSREKKESFPLTVTSAQKNPTAFYLCASSYRTDRNYGYTFGSGTRLTVV.

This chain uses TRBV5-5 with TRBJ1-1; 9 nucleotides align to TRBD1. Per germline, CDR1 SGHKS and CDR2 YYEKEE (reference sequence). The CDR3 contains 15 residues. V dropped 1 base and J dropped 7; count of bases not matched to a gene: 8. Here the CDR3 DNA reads TGTGCCAGCAGCTTGAGGGACAGGGATTATAGTGAAGCTTTCTTT. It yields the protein CASSLRDRDYSEAFF.

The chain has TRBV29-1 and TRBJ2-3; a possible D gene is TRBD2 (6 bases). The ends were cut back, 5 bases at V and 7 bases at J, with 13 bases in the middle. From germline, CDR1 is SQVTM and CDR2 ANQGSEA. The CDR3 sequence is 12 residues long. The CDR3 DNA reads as TGCAGCGTTACGGCGGGAATAAATACGCAGTATTTT. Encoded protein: CSVTAGINTQYF.

In DNA, the CDR3 is TGCGCCAGCAGTGCGGCTAGCGGGAGGAGCGAGCAGTACTTC. It specifies CASSAASGRSEQYF. The gene calls are TRBV10-2 and TRBJ2-7; 11 bases match TRBD2. V shed 4 bases, J shed 6 bases, and the junction held 5 bases outside the gene matches. The CDR3 extends over 14 amino acids. The V gene's germline CDR1 is WSHSY and CDR2 SAAADI.